This T cell receptor (beta chain) appears in the sequencing data of a study of T cells in localized non-small cell lung cancer. The protocol was immunoSEQ multiplex PCR, while the TCRdb copy is restricted to in-frame clones and leaves out a portion. Found here are 30,000 to 50,000 clones, roughly three quarters of them singletons; the top ten hold approximately 35%. This CDR3 is 14 amino acids long. The V and J ends lost 11 bases and 2 bases respectively, with 17 bases between them. The germline V gene encodes CDR1 SEHNR and CDR2 FQNEAQ (reference sequence). This clone has a handful of counts. The input for sequencing was PBMCs, taken before any cancer treatment. The J gene is TRBJ2-3, the V gene TRBV7-9; D unresolved. The source of this sequence is a woman aged 35 to 70 with stage II squamous cell lung carcinoma. In DNA, the CDR3 is TGTGCCTTCGGGTCGCAGAGCCACACAGATACGCAGTATTTT. Its protein is CAFGSQSHTDTQYF. The whole variable domain, remainder taken from reference TRBV7-9 and TRBJ2-3, is DTGVSQNPRHKITKRGQNVTFRCDPISEHNRLYWYRQTLGQGPEFLTYFQNEAQLEKSRLLSDRFSAERPKGSFSTLEIQRTEQGDSAMYLCAFGSQSHTDTQYFGPGTRLTVL.